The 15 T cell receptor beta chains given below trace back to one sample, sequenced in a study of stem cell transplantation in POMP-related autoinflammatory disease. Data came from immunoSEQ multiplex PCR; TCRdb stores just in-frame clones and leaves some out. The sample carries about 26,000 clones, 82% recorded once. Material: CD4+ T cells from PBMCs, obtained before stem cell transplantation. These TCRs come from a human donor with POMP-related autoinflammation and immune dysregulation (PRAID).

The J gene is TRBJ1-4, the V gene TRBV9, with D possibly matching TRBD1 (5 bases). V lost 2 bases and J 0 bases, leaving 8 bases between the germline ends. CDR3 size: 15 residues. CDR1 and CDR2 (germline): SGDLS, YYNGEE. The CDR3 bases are TGTGCCAGCAGCGTTCGGGGGTCAACTAATGAAAAACTGTTTTTT. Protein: CASSVRGSTNEKLFF.

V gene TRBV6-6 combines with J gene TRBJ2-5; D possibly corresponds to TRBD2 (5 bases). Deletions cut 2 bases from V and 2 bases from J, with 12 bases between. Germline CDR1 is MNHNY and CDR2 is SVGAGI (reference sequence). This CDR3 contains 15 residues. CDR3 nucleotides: TGTGCCAGCAGTTACGCCGGCCGGGGACAAGAGACCCAGTACTTC. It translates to CASSYAGRGQETQYF.

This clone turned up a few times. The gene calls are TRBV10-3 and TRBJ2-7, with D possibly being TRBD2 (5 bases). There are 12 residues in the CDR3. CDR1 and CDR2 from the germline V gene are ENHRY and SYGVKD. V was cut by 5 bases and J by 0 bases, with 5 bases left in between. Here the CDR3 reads CAISSGSYEQYF. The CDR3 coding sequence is TGTGCCATCAGTAGCGGCTCCTACGAGCAGTACTTC.

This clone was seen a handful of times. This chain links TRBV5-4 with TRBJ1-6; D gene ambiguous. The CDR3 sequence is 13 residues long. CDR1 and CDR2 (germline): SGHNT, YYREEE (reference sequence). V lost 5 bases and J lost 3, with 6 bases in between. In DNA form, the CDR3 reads TGTGCCAGCAGTCGGGACTATAATTCACCCCTCCACTTT. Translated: CASSRDYNSPLHF.

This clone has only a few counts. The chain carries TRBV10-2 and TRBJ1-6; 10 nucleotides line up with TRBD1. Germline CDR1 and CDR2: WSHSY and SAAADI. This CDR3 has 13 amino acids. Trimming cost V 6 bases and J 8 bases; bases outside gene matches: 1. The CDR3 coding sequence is TGCGCCAGCAGAGGACAGGGGGATTCACCCCTCCACTTT. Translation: CASRGQGDSPLHF.

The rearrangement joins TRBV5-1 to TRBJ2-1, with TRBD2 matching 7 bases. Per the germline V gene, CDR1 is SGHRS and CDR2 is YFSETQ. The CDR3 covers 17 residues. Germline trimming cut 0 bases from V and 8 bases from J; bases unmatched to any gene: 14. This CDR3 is CASSLVPSGWGEDEQFF. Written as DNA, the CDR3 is TGCGCCAGCAGCTTGGTGCCTAGCGGATGGGGTGAGGATGAGCAGTTCTTC.

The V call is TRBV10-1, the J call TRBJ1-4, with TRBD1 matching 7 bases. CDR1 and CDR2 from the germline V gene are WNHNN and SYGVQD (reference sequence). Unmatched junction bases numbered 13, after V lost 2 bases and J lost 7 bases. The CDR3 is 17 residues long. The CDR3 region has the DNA TGCGCCAGCAGTGAGCCCAATCGACAGGGCCGTAGTGAAAAACTGTTTTTT. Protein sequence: CASSEPNRQGRSEKLFF.

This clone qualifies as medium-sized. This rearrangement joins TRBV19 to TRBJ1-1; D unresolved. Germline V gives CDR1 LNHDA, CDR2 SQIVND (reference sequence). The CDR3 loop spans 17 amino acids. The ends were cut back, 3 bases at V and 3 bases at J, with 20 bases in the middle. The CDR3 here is CASSMGGRPLSYTEAFF. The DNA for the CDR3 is TGTGCCAGTAGTATGGGCGGCAGGCCTTTGTCTTACACTGAAGCTTTCTTT.

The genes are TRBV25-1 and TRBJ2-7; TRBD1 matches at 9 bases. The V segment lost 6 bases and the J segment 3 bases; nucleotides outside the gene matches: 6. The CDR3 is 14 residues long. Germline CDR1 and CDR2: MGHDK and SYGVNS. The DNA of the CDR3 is TGTGCCAGCAGCCGGACAGGGGATGTCTACGAGCAGTACTTC. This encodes CASSRTGDVYEQYF.

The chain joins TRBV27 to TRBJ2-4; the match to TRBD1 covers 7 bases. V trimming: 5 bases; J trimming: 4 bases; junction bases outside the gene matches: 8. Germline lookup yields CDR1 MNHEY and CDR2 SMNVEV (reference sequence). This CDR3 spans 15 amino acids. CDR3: CASSRLEGAKNIQYF. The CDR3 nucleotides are TGTGCCAGCAGTCGGCTAGAGGGGGCAAAAAACATTCAGTACTTC.

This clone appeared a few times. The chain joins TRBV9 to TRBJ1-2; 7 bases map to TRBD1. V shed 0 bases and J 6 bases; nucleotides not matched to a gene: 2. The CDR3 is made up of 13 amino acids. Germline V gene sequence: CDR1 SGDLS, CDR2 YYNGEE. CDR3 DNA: TGTGCCAGCAGCGTAGGCCAGGGGGATGGCTACACCTTC. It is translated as CASSVGQGDGYTF.

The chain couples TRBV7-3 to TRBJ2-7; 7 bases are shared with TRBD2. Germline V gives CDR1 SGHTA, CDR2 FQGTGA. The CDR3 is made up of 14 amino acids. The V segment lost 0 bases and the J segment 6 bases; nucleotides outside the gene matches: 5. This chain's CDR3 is CASSLTGGRLEQYF. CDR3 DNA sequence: TGTGCCAGCAGCTTAACGGGAGGGCGGCTCGAGCAGTACTTC.

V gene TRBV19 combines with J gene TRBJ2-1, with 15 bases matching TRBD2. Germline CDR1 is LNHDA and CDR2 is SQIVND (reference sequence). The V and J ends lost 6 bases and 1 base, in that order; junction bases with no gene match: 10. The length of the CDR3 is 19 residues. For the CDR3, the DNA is TGTGCCAGTAGCCGGACTAGCGGGGGGGCTAGAAAATCCTACAATGAGCAGTTCTTC. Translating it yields CASSRTSGGARKSYNEQFF.

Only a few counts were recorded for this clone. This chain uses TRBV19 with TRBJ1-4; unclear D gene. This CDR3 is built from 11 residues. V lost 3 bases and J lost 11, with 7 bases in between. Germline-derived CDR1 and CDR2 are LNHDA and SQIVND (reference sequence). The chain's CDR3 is CASSITEKLFF. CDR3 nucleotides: TGTGCCAGTAGTATTACGGAGAAACTGTTTTTT.

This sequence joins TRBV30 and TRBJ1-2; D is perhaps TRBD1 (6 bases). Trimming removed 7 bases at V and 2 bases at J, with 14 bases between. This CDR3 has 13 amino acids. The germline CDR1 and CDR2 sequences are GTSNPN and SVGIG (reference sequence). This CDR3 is CASPDRRNYGYTF. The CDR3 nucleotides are TGTGCCTCTCCCGACAGGAGGAACTATGGCTACACCTTC.